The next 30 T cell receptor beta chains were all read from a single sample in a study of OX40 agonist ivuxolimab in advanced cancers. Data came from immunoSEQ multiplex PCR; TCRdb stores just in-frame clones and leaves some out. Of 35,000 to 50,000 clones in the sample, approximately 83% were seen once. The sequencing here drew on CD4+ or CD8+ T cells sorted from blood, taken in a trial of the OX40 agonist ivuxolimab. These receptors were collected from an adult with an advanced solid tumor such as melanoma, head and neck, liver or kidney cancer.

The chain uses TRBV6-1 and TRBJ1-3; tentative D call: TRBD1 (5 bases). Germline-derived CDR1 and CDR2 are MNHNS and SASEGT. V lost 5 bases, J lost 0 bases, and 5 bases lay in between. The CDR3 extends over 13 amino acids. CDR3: CASSTGSGNTIYF. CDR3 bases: TGTGCCAGCAGTACAGGCTCTGGAAACACCATATATTTT.

CDR3 sequence reads: CASSPWGTYQAFF. In DNA form, the CDR3 reads TGTGCCAGCAGCCCCTGGGGGACCTATCAGGCGTTCTTC. The chain employs TRBV7-2 and TRBJ2-1; the D gene could be TRBD1 or TRBD2 (5 bases each). The CDR3 covers 13 residues. CDR1 and CDR2 from the germline V gene are SGHTA and FQGNSA. Trimming stripped 5 bases from V and 15 bases from J, with 20 bases between.

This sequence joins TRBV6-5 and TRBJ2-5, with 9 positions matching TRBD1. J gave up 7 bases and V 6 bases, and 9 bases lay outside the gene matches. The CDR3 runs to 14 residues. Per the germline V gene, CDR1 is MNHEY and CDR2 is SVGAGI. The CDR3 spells CASSVGQGLRTQYF. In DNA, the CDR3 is TGTGCCAGCAGCGTAGGACAGGGGCTAAGGACCCAGTACTTC.

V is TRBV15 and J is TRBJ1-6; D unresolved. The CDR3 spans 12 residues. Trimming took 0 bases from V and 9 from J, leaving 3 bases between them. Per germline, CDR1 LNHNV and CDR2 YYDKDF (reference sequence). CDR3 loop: CATSRDGSPLHF. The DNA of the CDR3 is TGTGCCACCAGCAGAGATGGTTCACCCCTCCACTTT.

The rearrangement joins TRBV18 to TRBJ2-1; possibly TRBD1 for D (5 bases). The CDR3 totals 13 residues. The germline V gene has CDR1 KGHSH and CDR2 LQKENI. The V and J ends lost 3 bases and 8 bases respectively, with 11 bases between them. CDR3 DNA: TGTGCCAGCTCACCCGACAGTATCCATGAGCAGTTCTTC. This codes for CASSPDSIHEQFF.

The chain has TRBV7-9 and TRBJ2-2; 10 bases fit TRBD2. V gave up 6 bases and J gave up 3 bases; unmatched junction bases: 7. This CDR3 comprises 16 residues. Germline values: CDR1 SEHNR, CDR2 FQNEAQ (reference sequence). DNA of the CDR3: TGTGCCAGCAGTACGCTAGCGGGGGCGCACACCGGGGAGCTGTTTTTT. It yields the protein CASSTLAGAHTGELFF. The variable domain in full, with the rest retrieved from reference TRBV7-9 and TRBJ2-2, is DTGVSQNPRHKITKRGQNVTFRCDPISEHNRLYWYRQTLGQGPEFLTYFQNEAQLEKSRLLSDRFSAERPKGSFSTLEIQRTEQGDSAMYLCASSTLAGAHTGELFFGEGSRLTVL.

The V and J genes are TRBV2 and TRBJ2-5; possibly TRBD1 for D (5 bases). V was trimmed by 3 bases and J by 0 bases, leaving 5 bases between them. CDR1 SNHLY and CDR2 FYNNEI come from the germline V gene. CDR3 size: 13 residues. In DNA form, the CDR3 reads TGTGCCAGCAGTGAGGACAACCAAGAGACCCAGTACTTC. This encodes CASSEDNQETQYF.

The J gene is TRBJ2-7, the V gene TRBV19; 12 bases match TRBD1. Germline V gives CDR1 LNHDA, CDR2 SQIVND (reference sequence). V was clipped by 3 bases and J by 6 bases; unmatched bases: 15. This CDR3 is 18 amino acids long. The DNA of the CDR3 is TGTGCCAGTAGTATGGGCCCCCAACGGGACAGGGGGCGCGGCGAGCAGTACTTC. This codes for CASSMGPQRDRGRGEQYF.

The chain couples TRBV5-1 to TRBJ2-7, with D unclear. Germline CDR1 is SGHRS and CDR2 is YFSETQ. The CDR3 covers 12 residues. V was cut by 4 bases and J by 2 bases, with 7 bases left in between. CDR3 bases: TGCGCCAGCAGCCTAGAACCCTACGAGCAGTACTTC. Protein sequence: CASSLEPYEQYF. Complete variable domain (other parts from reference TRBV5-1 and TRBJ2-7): KAGVTQTPRYLIKTRGQQVTLSCSPISGHRSVSWYQQTPGQGLQFLFEYFSETQRNKGNFPGRFSGRQFSNSRSEMNVSTLELGDSALYLCASSLEPYEQYFGPGTRLTVT.

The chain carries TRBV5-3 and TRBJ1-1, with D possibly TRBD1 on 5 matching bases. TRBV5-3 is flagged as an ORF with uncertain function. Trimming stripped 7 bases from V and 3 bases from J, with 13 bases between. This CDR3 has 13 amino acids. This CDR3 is CARAGHRYTEAFF. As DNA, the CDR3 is TGTGCCAGAGCGGGTCACAGGTACACTGAAGCTTTCTTT.

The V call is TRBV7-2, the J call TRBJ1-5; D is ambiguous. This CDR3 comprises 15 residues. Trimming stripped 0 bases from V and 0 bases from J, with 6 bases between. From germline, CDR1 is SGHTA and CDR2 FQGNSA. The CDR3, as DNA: TGTGCCAGCAGCTTAGCGGGGAATAGCAATCAGCCCCAGCATTTT. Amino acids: CASSLAGNSNQPQHF. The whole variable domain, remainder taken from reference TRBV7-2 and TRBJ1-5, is GAGVSQSPSNKVTEKGKDVELRCDPISGHTALYWYRQSLGQGLEFLIYFQGNSAPDKSGLPSDRFSAERTGGSVSTLTIQRTQQEDSAVYLCASSLAGNSNQPQHFGDGTRLSIL.

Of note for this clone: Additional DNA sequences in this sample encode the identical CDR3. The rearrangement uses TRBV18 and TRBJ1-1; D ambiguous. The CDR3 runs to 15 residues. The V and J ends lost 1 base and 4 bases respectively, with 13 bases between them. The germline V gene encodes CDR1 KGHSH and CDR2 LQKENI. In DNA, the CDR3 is TGTGCCAGCTCACCACGATCAGGAGTTGGCACTGAAGCTTTCTTT. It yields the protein CASSPRSGVGTEAFF.

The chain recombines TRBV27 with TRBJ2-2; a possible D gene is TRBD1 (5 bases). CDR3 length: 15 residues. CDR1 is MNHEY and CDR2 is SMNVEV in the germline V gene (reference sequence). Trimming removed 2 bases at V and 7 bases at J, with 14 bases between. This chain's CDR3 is CASSLVSRVIGELFF. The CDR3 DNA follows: TGTGCCAGCAGTTTAGTCAGCAGGGTGATCGGGGAGCTGTTTTTT.

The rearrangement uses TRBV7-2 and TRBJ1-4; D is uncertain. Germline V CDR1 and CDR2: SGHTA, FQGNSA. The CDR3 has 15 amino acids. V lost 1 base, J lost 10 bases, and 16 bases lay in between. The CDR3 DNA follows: TGTGCCAGCAGCTTAGAGCTAACCACGGTCGGAAAACTGTTTTTT. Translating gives CASSLELTTVGKLFF.

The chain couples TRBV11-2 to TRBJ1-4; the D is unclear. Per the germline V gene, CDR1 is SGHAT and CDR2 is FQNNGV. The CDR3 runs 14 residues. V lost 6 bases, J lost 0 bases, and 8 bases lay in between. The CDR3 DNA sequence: TGTGCCAGCAGTGCCCCGCCAACTAATGAAAAACTGTTTTTT. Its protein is CASSAPPTNEKLFF.

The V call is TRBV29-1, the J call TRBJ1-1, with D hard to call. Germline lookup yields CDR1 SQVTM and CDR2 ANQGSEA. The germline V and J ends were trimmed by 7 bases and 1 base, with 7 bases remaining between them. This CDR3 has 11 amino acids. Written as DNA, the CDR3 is TGCAGCGGGACCGAGAACACTGAAGCTTTCTTT. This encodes CSGTENTEAFF.

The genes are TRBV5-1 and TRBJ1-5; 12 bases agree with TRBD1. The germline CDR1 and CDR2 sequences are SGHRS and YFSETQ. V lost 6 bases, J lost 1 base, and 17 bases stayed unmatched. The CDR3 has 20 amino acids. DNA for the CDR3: TGCGCCAGCACGCCGGGACAGGGGGCAGTAAGCGGGATGAGCAATCAGCCCCAGCATTTT. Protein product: CASTPGQGAVSGMSNQPQHF.

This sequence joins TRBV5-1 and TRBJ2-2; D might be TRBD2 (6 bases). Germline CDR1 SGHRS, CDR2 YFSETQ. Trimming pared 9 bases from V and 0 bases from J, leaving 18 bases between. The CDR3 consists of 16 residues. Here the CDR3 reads CATGNGGLANTGELFF. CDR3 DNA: TGCGCCACCGGCAATGGGGGGTTAGCGAACACCGGGGAGCTGTTTTTT.

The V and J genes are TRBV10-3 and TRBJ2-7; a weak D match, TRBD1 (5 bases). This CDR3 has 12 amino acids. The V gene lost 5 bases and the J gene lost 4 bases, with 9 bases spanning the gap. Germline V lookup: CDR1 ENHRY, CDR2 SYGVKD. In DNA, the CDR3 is TGTGCCATCAGTCGGGCAGGGTACGAGCAGTACTTC. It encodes CAISRAGYEQYF.

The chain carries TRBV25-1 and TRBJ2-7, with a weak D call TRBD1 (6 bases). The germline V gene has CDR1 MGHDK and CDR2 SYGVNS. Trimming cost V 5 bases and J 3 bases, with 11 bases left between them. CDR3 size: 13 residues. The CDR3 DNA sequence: TGTGCCAGCAGTTCAGGGGATCTCTACGAGCAGTACTTC. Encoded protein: CASSSGDLYEQYF.

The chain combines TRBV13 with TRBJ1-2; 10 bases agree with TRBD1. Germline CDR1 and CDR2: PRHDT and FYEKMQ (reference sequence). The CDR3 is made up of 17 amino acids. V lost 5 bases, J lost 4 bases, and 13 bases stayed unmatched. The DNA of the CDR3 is TGTGCCAGCAGCCCCGGGACAGGGGACTTTCGGCGCTATGGCTACACCTTC. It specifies CASSPGTGDFRRYGYTF.

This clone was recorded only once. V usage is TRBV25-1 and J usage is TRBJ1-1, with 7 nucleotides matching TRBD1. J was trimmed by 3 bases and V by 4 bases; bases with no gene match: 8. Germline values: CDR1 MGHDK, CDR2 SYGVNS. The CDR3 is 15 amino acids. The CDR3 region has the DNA TGTGCCAGCAGTGCCCTAGGGGGCTCGGACACTGAAGCTTTCTTT. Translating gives CASSALGGSDTEAFF.

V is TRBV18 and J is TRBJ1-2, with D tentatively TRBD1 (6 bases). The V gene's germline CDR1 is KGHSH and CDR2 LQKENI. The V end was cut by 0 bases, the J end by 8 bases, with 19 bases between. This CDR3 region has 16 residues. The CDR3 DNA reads TGTGCCAGCTCACCACCCCTGACAGGCCGAACCGGGGGCTACACCTTC. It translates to CASSPPLTGRTGGYTF.

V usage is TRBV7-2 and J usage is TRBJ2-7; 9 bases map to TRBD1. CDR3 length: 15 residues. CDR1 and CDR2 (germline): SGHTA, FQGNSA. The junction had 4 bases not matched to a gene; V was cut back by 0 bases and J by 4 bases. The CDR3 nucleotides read TGTGCCAGCAGCTTAGCAGGGACAGGGAATTACGAGCAGTACTTC. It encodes CASSLAGTGNYEQYF.

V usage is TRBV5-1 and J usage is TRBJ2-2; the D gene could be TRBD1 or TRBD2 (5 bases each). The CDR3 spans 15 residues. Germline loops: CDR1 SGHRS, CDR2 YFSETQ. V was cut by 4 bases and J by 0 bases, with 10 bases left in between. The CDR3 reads CASSRGPPNTGELFF. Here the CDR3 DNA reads TGCGCCAGCAGCAGGGGACCTCCGAACACCGGGGAGCTGTTTTTT.

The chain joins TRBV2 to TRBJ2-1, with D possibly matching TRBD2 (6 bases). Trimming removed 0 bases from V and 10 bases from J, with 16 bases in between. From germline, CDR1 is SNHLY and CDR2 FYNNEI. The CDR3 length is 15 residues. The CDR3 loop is CASSEALSSEGEQFF. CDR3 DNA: TGTGCCAGCAGTGAAGCGCTTTCTAGCGAGGGGGAGCAGTTCTTC.

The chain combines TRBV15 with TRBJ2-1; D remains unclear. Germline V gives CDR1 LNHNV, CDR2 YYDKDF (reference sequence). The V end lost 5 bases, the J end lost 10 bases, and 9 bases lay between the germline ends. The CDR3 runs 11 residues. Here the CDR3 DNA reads TGTGCCACCAGCGGCCTCCGGGAGCAGTTCTTC. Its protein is CATSGLREQFF. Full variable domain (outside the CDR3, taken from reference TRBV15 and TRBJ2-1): DAMVIQNPRYQVTQFGKPVTLSCSQTLNHNVMYWYQQKSSQAPKLLFHYYDKDFNNEADTPDNFQSRRPNTSFCFLDIRSPGLGDTAMYLCATSGLREQFFGPGTRLTVL.

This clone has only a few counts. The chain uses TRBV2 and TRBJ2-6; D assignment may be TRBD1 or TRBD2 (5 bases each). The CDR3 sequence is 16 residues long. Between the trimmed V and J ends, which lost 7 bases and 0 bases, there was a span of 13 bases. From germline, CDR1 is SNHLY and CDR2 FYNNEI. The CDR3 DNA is TGTGCCAGCACCTGGGACGGGCGCTCTGGGGCCAACGTCCTGACTTTC. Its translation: CASTWDGRSGANVLTF. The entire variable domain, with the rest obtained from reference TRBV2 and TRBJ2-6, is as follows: EPEVTQTPSHQVTQMGQEVILRCVPISNHLYFYWYRQILGQKVEFLVSFYNNEISEKSEIFDDQFSVERPDGSNFTLKIRSTKLEDSAMYFCASTWDGRSGANVLTFGAGSRLTVL.

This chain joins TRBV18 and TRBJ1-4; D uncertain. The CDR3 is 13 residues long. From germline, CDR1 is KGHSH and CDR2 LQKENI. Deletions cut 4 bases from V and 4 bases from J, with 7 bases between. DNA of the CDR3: TGTGCCAGCTCACTCCCGTATAATGAAAAACTGTTTTTT. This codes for CASSLPYNEKLFF. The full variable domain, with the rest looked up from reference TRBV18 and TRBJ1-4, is NAGVMQNPRHLVRRRGQEARLRCSPMKGHSHVYWYRQLPEEGLKFMVYLQKENIIDESGMPKERFSAEFPKEGPSILRIQQVVRGDSAAYFCASSLPYNEKLFFGSGTQLSVL.

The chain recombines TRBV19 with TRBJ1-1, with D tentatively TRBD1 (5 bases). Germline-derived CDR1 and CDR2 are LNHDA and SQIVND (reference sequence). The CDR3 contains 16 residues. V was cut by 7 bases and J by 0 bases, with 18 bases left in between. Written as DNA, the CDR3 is TGTGCCAGTACAGTTGTGGGGGGGTCAGTGAACACTGAAGCTTTCTTT. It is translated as CASTVVGGSVNTEAFF.